What follows describes a single T cell receptor beta chain. This CDR3 comprises 13 residues. From germline, CDR1 is PRHDT and CDR2 FYEKMQ (reference sequence). V lost 6 bases to trimming and J lost 6 bases, with 14 bases between them. Only in-frame clones appear in the TCRdb table, and some are missing; sequencing was by immunoSEQ multiplex PCR. The sample carries a few hundred thousand clones, around 90% recorded once. Seattle patients were enrolled while actively infected and followed longitudinally. This record belongs to a study of blood T cell repertoires in COVID-19. Study background: Specimens from acute and convalescent COVID-19 originated in the United States, Italy and Spain.

This clonotype was obtained from a woman between 55 and 75 years old with COVID-19, enrolled during active disease. The sample was peripheral blood. This rearrangement joins TRBV13 to TRBJ1-1; tentative D call: TRBD1 (5 bases). The CDR3 nucleotides are TGTGCCAGCAGGCAGGGTAGGGGCTCTGAAGCTTTCTTT. Its translation: CASRQGRGSEAFF.